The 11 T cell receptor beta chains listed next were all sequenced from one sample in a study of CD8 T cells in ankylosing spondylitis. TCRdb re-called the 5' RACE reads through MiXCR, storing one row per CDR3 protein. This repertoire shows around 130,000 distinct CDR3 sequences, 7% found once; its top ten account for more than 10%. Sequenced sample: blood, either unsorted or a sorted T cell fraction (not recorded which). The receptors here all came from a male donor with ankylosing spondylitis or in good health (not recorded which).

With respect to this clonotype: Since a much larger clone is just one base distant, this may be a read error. The CDR3 region is CASSLGGRVRGTQYF. CDR3 coding DNA: TGTGCCAGCAGCTTAGGGGGCAGAGTCCGAGGGACCCAGTACTTC. The rearrangement uses TRBV7-2 and TRBJ2-5, with TRBD1 as a possible D gene (5 bases). Trimming removed 1 base from V and 7 bases from J, with 16 bases in between. Germline loops: CDR1 SGHTA, CDR2 FQGNSA. The CDR3 runs to 15 residues.

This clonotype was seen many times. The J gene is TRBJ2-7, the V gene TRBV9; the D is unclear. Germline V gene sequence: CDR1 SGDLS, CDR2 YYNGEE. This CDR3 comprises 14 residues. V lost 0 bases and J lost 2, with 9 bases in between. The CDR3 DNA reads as TGTGCCAGCAGCGTAGCTACAGCCGCCTACGAGCAGTACTTC. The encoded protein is CASSVATAAYEQYF.

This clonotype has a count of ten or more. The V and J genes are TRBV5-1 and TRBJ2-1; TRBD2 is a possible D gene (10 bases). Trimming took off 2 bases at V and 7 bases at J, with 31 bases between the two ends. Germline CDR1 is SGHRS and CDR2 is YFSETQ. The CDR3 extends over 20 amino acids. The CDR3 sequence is CASSFSRDRVSSGSENEQFF. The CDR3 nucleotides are TGCGCCAGCAGCTTTAGCCGGGACAGGGTATCTAGCGGGAGTGAGAATGAGCAGTTCTTC.

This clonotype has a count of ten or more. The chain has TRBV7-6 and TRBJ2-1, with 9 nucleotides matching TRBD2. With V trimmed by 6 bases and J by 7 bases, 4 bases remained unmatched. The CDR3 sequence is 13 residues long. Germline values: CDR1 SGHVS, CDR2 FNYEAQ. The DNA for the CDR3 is TGTGCCAGCAGACCTAGCGGGATGAATGAGCAGTTCTTC. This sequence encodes CASRPSGMNEQFF.

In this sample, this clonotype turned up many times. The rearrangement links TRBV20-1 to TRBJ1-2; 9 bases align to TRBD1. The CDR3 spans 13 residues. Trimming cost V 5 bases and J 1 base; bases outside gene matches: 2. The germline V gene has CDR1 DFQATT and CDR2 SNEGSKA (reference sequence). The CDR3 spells CSAYRGHNYGYTF. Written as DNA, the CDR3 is TGCAGTGCTTACAGGGGGCATAACTATGGCTACACCTTC.

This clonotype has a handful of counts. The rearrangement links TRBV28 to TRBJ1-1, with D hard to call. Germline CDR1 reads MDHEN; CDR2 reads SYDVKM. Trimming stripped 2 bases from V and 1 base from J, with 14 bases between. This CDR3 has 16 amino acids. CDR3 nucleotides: TGTGCCAGCAGTTTACGCGGGTCGGGATGGAACACTGAAGCTTTCTTT. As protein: CASSLRGSGWNTEAFF.

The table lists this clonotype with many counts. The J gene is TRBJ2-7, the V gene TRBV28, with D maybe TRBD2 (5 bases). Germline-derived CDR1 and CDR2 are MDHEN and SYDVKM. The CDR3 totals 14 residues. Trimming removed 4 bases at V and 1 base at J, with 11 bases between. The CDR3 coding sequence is TGTGCCAGCAGTTCCCCGAGCGGTTCCTACGAGCAGTACTTC. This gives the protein CASSSPSGSYEQYF.

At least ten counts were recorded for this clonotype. CDR3 loop: CASSPEFSNQPQHF. The CDR3 DNA sequence: TGTGCCAGCAGTCCAGAGTTTAGCAATCAGCCCCAGCATTTT. This chain links TRBV27 with TRBJ1-5; no firm D call. CDR3 length equals 14 residues. The V gene's germline CDR1 is MNHEY and CDR2 SMNVEV (reference sequence). The V gene lost 5 bases and the J gene lost 0 bases, with 8 bases spanning the gap.

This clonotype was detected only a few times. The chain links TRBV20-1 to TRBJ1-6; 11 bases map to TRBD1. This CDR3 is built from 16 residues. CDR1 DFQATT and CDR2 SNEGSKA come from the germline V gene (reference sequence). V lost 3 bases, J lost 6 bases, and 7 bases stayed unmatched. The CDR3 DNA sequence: TGCAGTGCTAGTGTTACCGGGACAGGGGGTAATTCACCCCTCCACTTT. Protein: CSASVTGTGGNSPLHF.

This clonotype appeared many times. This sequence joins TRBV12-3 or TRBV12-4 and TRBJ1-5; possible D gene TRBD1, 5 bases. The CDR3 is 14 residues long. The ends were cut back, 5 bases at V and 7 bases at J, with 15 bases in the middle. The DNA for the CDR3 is TGTGCCAGCAGTCGCGATGGGGGAGGCCAGCCCCAGCATTTT. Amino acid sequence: CASSRDGGGQPQHF.

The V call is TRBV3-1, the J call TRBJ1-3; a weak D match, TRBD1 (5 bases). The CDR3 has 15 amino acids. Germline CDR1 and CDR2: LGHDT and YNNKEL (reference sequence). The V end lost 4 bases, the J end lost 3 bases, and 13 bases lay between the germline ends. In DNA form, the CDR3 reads TGTGCCAGCAGCCCCCCCGGACATAATGGAAACACCATATATTTT. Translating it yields CASSPPGHNGNTIYF.